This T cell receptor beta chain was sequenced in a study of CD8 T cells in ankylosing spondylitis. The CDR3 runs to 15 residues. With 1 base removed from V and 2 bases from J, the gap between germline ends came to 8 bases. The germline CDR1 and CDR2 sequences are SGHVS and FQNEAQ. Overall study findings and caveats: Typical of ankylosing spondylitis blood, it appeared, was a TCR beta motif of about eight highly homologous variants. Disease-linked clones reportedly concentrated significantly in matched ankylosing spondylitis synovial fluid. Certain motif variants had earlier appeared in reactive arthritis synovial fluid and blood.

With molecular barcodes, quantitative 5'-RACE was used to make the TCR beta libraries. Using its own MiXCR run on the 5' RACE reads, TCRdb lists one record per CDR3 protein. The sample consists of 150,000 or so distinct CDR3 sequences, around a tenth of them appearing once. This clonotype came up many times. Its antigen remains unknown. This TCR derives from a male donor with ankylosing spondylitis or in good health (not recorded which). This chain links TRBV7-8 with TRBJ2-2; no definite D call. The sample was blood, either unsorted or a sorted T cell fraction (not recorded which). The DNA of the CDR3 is TGTGCCAGCAGCTTAGAAGCTTATAACACCGGGGAGCTGTTTTTT. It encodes CASSLEAYNTGELFF. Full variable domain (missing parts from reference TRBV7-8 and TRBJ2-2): GAGVSQSPRYKVAKRGQDVALRCDPISGHVSLFWYQQALGQGPEFLTYFQNEAQLDKSGLPSDRFFAERPEGSVSTLKIQRTQQEDSAVYLCASSLEAYNTGELFFGEGSRLTVL.